The entry below gives a single TCR beta chain sequence along with its context. This entry is derived from a study of identical twins' blood T cells. MiXCR, applied by TCRdb to the 5' RACE reads, yields one record per CDR3 protein. In the table there are hundreds of thousands of distinct CDR3 sequences, over 25% of which are singletons. This CDR3 comprises 12 residues. Germline assignment: CDR1 DFQATT and CDR2 SNEGSKA (reference sequence). Trimming removed 3 bases at V and 10 bases at J, with 13 bases between. The receptor was derived from a woman aged 18-55 years in good health. Sequenced input: PBMCs. V and J are TRBV20-1 and TRBJ2-1, with D possibly being TRBD2 (5 bases). The DNA for the CDR3 is TGCAGTGCTAGGCTTACCGGGATGGAGCAGTTCTTC. Protein: CSARLTGMEQFF.